The sequence of this T cell receptor (beta chain) was determined in a study of T cell responses to AZD1222 COVID-19 vaccine (dated by TCRdb to the early 2020s). Turning to the overall study: TCR sequencing was performed for 230 to 250 trial participants, of whom approximately 200 were given two doses of AZD1222 and approximately 26 were given two doses of MenACWY control vaccine. Trial participants were enrolled by age into 18-55, 56-69 and 70-plus year subgroups, with roughly 160, 29 and 62 TCR-sequenced participants respectively. On the study overall, not on this receptor specifically: A significant rise in spike-specific TCR breadth and depth was observed after two AZD1222 doses relative to day 0 and relative to MenACWY recipients. The 56-69-year group was small, and its depth increase did not reach significance, likely because of low power. Participants were mostly white British and included more females than males, and it was suggested by the authors that clonal diversity may have been underestimated. Vaccine-associated CD4 TCRs spanned the whole spike protein, with dominant responses in regions 160-218 and 743-854. Conclusions about previously exposed vaccinees were limited because only six AZD1222 recipients were SARS-CoV-2 seropositive at baseline. Reportedly, close to half of the unique spike-specific TCRs recognized epitopes lying outside the regions that are mutated in the B.1.351 and B.1.1.7 variants. Because no samples from the day 14 peak response were available, repertoires could be characterized only after the peak T cell response.

In its sample, this clone was seen a few times. Its recognized antigen is unknown. Within one base of it there is no much larger clone, and no base qualities were kept. The CDR3 regions of human TCRbeta chains were analyzed by immunosequencing. In the authors' own workflow: TCRs in the repertoires were compared against a reference library of SARS-CoV-2-specific TCRs that had been generated with the MIRA antigen-specificity platform. Breadth was defined as the fraction of unique TCRs that were SARS-CoV-2-associated, and depth was defined as the fraction of total T cells that were SARS-CoV-2-associated. Using the MIRA data, every spike-specific TCR was mapped to the spike region that the TCR reacted to and assigned to either a CD4 or a CD8 class. Log10-transformed breadth and depth values were compared by one-way ANOVA with Sidak's multiple comparisons tests. TCRdb limited this immuneACCESS table to in-frame rearrangements with V and J called. A share of clones is missing; checked studies link under half to unresolved V genes, and the rest is unexplained. D and trimming were read from the DNA, whereas the V and J calls and clone size are those reported in that table. This sample is represented by around 120,000 clones; around nine tenths of them were singletons. The ten largest clones represent 1.1% of the sample.

CDR1 and CDR2 were assigned from the germline V gene as MDHEN and SYDVKM. The CDR3 contains 19 residues, cysteine and phenylalanine counted. Only CDR3 DNA is held: 57 bases, read in frame from base 1. Ends trimmed: V by 1 base, J by 2 bases; bases unmatched to a gene: 12. In light of the paper, this sample's time point label describes: about 28 days (+/-7) after the second vaccine dose. AZD1222 recipients given second doses at about 4 weeks or at about 12 weeks were pooled, since spike-specific TCR depth and breadth were not found to differ between the two schedules. The vaccinee samples were drawn from two UK trials, COV001 and COV002, one of which was a single-blind randomized controlled phase 2/3 trial testing AZD1222 (ChAdOx1 nCoV-19) in healthy adults. For TCRbeta chain sequencing, PBMC samples were collected from trial participants at day 0 and at day 28 after the second dose.

The source is an adult who received the AZD1222 COVID-19 vaccine. This sequence uses TRBV28 and TRBJ1-5, and 9 junction bases match TRBD1. The source was peripheral blood, collected 28 days after the second AZD1222 dose. CDR3 loop: CASSLSLGQGVGGNQPQHF. The nucleotide sequence is TGTGCCAGCAGTTTATCTTTGGGACAGGGAGTTGGGGGCAATCAGCCCCAGCATTTT. This CDR3, with the reference TRBV28 and TRBJ1-5 proteins standing in past its ends, gives the full variable domain DVKVTQSSRYLVKRTGEKVFLECVQDMDHENMFWYRQDPGLGLRLIYFSYDVKMKEKGDIPEGYSVSREKKERFSLILESASTNQTSMYLCASSLSLGQGVGGNQPQHFGDGTRLSIL.